What follows is one TCR beta chain and its context. The target antigen is unknown. The source of the sample is a study of graft-versus-host responses after intestinal transplantation. Study in general: Tacrolimus and steroids were given for three to four years to all recipients after anti-thymocyte globulin induction. Study-wide points: High graft-versus-host to host-versus-graft clonal ratios were found in allografts of patients who had graft-donor T cell macrochimerism. The authors found GvH clones in recipient marrow, some appearing first in ileum or blood. Peak levels of circulating GvH clones tracked with early post-transplant HvG declines.

This table comes from immunoSEQ multiplex PCR, and its TCRdb copy is limited to in-frame clones, with some not included. This table has 81,000 or so clones, around 93% appearing once. The CDR3 has 13 amino acids. V was pared by 9 bases and J by 5 bases, with 16 bases between. Germline CDR1 and CDR2: LNHDA and SQIVND (reference sequence). The clonotype comes from a human donor who was the organ donor for an intestinal transplant. The chain has TRBV19 and TRBJ1-2; possibly TRBD1 for D (5 bases). This specimen was unstimulated CD8+ T cells sorted from spleen or lymph node cells, taken before transplant. Here the CDR3 DNA reads TGTGCCAGCCGGGGGGGGTACGGTTATGGCTACACCTTC. The encoded protein is CASRGGYGYGYTF.